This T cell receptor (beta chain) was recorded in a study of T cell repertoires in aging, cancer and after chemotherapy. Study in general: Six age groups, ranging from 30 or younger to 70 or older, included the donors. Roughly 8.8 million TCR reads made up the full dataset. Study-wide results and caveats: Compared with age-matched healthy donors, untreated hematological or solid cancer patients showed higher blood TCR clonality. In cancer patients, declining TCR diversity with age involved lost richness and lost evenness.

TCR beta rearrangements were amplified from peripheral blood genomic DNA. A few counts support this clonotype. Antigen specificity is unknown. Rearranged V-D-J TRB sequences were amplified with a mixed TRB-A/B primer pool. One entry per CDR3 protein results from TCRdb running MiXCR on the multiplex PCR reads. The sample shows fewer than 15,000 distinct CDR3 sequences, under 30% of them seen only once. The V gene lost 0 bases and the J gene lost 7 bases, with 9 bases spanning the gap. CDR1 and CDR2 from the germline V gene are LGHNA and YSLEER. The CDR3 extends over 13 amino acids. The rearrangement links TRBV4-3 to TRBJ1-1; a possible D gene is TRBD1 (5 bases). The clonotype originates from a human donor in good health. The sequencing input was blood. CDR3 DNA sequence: TGCGCCAGCAGCCAAGATAGGAGGGGTGAAGCTTTCTTT. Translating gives CASSQDRRGEAFF.